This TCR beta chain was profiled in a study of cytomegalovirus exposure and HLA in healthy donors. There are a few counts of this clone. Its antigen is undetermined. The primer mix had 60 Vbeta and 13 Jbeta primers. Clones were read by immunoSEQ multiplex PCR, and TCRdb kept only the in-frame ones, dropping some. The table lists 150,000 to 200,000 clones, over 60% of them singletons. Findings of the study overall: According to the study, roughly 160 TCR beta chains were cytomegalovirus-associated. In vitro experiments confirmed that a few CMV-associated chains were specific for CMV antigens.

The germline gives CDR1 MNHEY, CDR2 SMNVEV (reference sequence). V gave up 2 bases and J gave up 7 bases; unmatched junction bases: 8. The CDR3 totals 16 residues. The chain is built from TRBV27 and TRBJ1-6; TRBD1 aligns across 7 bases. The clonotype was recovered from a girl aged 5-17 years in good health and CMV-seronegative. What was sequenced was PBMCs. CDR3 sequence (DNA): TGTGCCAGCAGTTTAGATTCCGACAGGGTAAATTCACCCCTCCACTTT. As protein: CASSLDSDRVNSPLHF.